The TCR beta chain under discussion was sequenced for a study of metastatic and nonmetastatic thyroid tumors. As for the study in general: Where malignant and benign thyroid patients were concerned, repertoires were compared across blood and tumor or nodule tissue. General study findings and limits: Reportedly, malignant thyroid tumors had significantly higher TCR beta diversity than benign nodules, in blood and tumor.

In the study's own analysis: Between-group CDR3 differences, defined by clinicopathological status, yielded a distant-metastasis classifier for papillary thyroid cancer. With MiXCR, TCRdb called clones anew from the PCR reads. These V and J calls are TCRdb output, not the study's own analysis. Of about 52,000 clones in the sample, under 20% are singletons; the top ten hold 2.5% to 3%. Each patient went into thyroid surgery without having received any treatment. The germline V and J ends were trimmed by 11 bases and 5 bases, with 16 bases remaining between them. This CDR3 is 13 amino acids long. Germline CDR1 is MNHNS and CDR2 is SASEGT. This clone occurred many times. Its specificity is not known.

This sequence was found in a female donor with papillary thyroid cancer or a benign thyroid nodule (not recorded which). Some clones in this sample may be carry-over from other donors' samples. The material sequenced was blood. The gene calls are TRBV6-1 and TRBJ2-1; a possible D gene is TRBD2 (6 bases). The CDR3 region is CACGTALNNEQFF. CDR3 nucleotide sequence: TGTGCCTGCGGGACTGCACTTAACAATGAGCAGTTCTTC.